This TCR beta chain was recorded in a study of control samples from healthy donors and cancer patients. Sequenced by immunoSEQ multiplex PCR; TCRdb stores in-frame clones only, minus some. The table shows tens of thousands of clones, with about 88% occurring only once. CDR1 and CDR2 from the germline V gene are SGHKS and YYEKEE (reference sequence). Trimming removed 0 bases from V and 8 bases from J; junction bases left unmatched: 4. CDR3 length equals 14 residues. This receptor was taken from a woman between 50 and 59 years old in good health. Sequencing used blood. The V call is TRBV5-5, the J call TRBJ1-2; 10 nucleotides agree with TRBD1. In DNA form, the CDR3 reads TGTGCCAGCAGCTTGGAGGACAGGGGGTTGGGCTACACCTTC. As protein: CASSLEDRGLGYTF.